These 25 T cell receptor beta chains were sequenced from one sample in a study of blood T cell repertoires in COVID-19. TCRdb's table, derived via immunoSEQ multiplex PCR, lists solely in-frame clones and lacks some. The sample contains 98,000 or so clones, about 80% of which appear only once. The sample was peripheral blood. All receptors derive from a woman in her seventies with acute or convalescent COVID-19.

V and J are TRBV6-5 and TRBJ2-7; the D gene is possibly TRBD2 (6 bases). The CDR3 spans 14 residues. Between the trimmed V and J ends, which lost 8 bases and 6 bases, there was a span of 20 bases. Per germline, CDR1 MNHEY and CDR2 SVGAGI. CDR3 region: CASSYSEVGGEQYV. The DNA for the CDR3 is TGTGCCAGCTCCTATAGTGAGGTGGGGGGCGAGCAGTACGTC.

V and J are TRBV24-1 and TRBJ2-1, with TRBD2 as a possible D gene (6 bases). Trimming cost V 3 bases and J 0 bases, with 11 bases left between them. The CDR3 length is 16 residues. CDR1 KGHDR and CDR2 SFDVKD come from the germline V gene. The CDR3 here is CATSDRGSLSYNEQFF. DNA of the CDR3: TGTGCCACCAGTGATCGGGGGTCCCTCTCCTACAATGAGCAGTTCTTC.

V and J are TRBV7-3 and TRBJ2-7, with a weak D call TRBD2 (5 bases). This CDR3 is 13 amino acids long. V lost 1 base to trimming and J lost 6 bases, with 10 bases between them. Germline V gene data show CDR1 as SGHTA and CDR2 as FQGTGA. The CDR3 DNA follows: TGTGCCAGCAGCTTAAAGAGGGAACTCGAGCAGTACTTC. Its translation is CASSLKRELEQYF.

The chain joins TRBV6-6 to TRBJ1-1; no clear D gene. Per the germline V gene, CDR1 is MNHNY and CDR2 is SVGAGI (reference sequence). CDR3 length: 11 amino acids. V was shortened by 7 bases and J by 11 bases, with 14 bases between the two germline ends. CDR3 sequence (DNA): TGTGCCAGCACCACCTCCGGGGAGGCTTTCTTT. This sequence encodes CASTTSGEAFF.

In this sample, this clone turned up once. The chain joins TRBV28 to TRBJ1-5; TRBD1 is a possible D gene (6 bases). CDR3 size: 15 residues. The germline V gene has CDR1 MDHEN and CDR2 SYDVKM. The germline V and J ends were trimmed by 4 bases and 4 bases, with 14 bases remaining between them. CDR3 region: CASSSGTRWNQPQHF. The CDR3 DNA is TGTGCCAGCAGTTCCGGGACACGTTGGAATCAGCCCCAGCATTTT.

The V gene is TRBV18, the J gene TRBJ2-1; the match to TRBD1 covers 11 bases. The CDR3 contains 15 residues. The V gene's germline CDR1 is KGHSH and CDR2 LQKENI. Losses at the gene ends were 3 bases for V and 6 bases for J; bases not matched to a gene: 4. The CDR3 loop reads CASSPRGQGGNEQFF. The CDR3 nucleotides read TGTGCCAGCTCACCGAGGGGACAGGGGGGCAATGAGCAGTTCTTC.

This chain links TRBV28 with TRBJ2-5; TRBD1 might be the D (5 bases). V lost 7 bases to trimming and J lost 3 bases, with 18 bases between them. CDR3 length: 15 residues. Germline V gene lookup returns CDR1 MDHEN and CDR2 SYDVKM. In DNA, the CDR3 is TGTGCCAGCACCCCCTTAGGGGCAGCCAAAGAGACCCAGTACTTC. This encodes CASTPLGAAKETQYF. Drawing the rest from reference TRBV28 and TRBJ2-5, the complete variable domain is DVKVTQSSRYLVKRTGEKVFLECVQDMDHENMFWYRQDPGLGLRLIYFSYDVKMKEKGDIPEGYSVSREKKERFSLILESASTNQTSMYLCASTPLGAAKETQYFGPGTRLLVL.

This chain connects TRBV2 to TRBJ1-5, with D unclear. Deletions cut 4 bases from V and 4 bases from J, with 11 bases between. CDR3 length: 14 residues. CDR1 and CDR2 (germline): SNHLY, FYNNEI. The CDR3: CASSVVQVNQPQHF. The CDR3 nucleotides read TGTGCCAGCAGTGTGGTGCAGGTGAATCAGCCCCAGCATTTT.

The V and J genes are TRBV7-9 and TRBJ1-3; 8 nucleotides agree with TRBD1. With V trimmed by 3 bases and J by 0 bases, 1 base remained unmatched. The CDR3 contains 15 residues. Germline V gene data show CDR1 as SEHNR and CDR2 as FQNEAQ (reference sequence). The CDR3 sequence is CASSLDRVSGNTIYF. CDR3 nucleotides: TGTGCCAGCAGCTTGGACAGGGTCTCTGGAAACACCATATATTTT. The full variable domain, with the rest looked up from reference TRBV7-9 and TRBJ1-3, is DTGVSQNPRHKITKRGQNVTFRCDPISEHNRLYWYRQTLGQGPEFLTYFQNEAQLEKSRLLSDRFSAERPKGSFSTLEIQRTEQGDSAMYLCASSLDRVSGNTIYFGEGSWLTVV.

V gene TRBV4-3 combines with J gene TRBJ2-7, with TRBD1 identical over 7 bases. The germline V gene encodes CDR1 LGHNA and CDR2 YSLEER. This CDR3 is 17 amino acids long. V lost 0 bases to trimming and J lost 2 bases; unmatched junction nucleotides: 10. CDR3 DNA: TGCGCCAGCAGCCAAGATAGGCCGACAGGGTCCCCCTACGAGCAGTACGTC. Translation gives CASSQDRPTGSPYEQYV.

This sequence joins TRBV5-1 and TRBJ1-2, with 10 bases fitting TRBD1. The J segment lost 2 bases and the V segment lost 5 bases, leaving 6 bases of the junction unmatched. Germline V lookup: CDR1 SGHRS, CDR2 YFSETQ. The CDR3 is 15 amino acids. The CDR3 region is CASRESGQGNYGYTF. CDR3 DNA sequence: TGCGCCAGCAGGGAGTCGGGACAGGGGAACTATGGCTACACCTTC.

The chain uses TRBV4-1 and TRBJ2-1; D unresolved. V lost 4 bases and J lost 9, with 13 bases in between. The length of the CDR3 is 13 residues. CDR1 and CDR2 from the germline V gene are MGHRA and YSYEKL. The CDR3 here is CASSRLPSGEQFF. CDR3 in DNA: TGCGCCAGCAGCCGACTTCCATCGGGTGAGCAGTTCTTC.

V usage is TRBV11-2 and J usage is TRBJ2-3; 7 bases fit TRBD2. Trimming cost V 3 bases and J 0 bases; bases outside gene matches: 9. Germline V gives CDR1 SGHAT, CDR2 FQNNGV. The CDR3 is 17 residues long. The CDR3 nucleotides are TGTGCCAGCAGCTTCACCCCCCTAGCGGCTAGCACAGATACGCAGTATTTT. This translates into CASSFTPLAASTDTQYF.

The CDR3 DNA reads TGTGCCAGTAGTCCCGGGACAGCAACTAATGAAAAACTGTTTTTT. It specifies CASSPGTATNEKLFF. The V and J genes are TRBV19 and TRBJ1-4; TRBD1 agrees at 7 bases. J was trimmed by 0 bases and V by 5 bases; bases with no gene match: 3. The CDR3 is 15 amino acids. CDR1 and CDR2 from the germline V gene are LNHDA and SQIVND (reference sequence).

This clone has just a few counts. The chain recombines TRBV28 with TRBJ1-5; no clear D. V was clipped by 6 bases and J by 7 bases, with 13 bases between them. This CDR3 has 13 residues. CDR1 and CDR2 (germline): MDHEN, SYDVKM. The CDR3 DNA follows: TGTGCCAGCAGACCCAGCGTTGGACAGCCCCAGCATTTT. It encodes CASRPSVGQPQHF.

The chain combines TRBV7-9 with TRBJ2-7, with 9 bases matching TRBD1. This CDR3 comprises 13 residues. J was trimmed by 5 bases and V by 4 bases; bases with no gene match: 3. Germline CDR1 is SEHNR and CDR2 is FQNEAQ (reference sequence). CDR3 in amino acids: CASSSTGGHEQYV. DNA of the CDR3: TGTGCCAGCAGCTCAACAGGGGGCCACGAGCAGTACGTC.

The chain employs TRBV29-1 and TRBJ1-2, with 7 bases lining up with TRBD1. Trimming cost V 1 base and J 7 bases; bases outside gene matches: 9. The CDR3 sequence is 14 residues long. From germline, CDR1 is SQVTM and CDR2 ANQGSEA. As DNA, the CDR3 is TGCAGCGTTGAAGCTGACAGGGATTACTCTGGCTACACCTTC. Its protein product is CSVEADRDYSGYTF.

The CDR3 protein is CASSPRAGQGSDTQYF. For the CDR3, the DNA is TGCGCCAGCAGCCCGAGGGCGGGACAGGGGTCGGATACGCAGTATTTT. This chain links TRBV5-1 with TRBJ2-3; 10 bases are shared with TRBD1. V shed 4 bases and J 6 bases; nucleotides not matched to a gene: 11. The CDR3 sequence is 16 residues long. The germline V gene has CDR1 SGHRS and CDR2 YFSETQ.

In this sample, this clone turned up once. The chain links TRBV20-1 to TRBJ2-7; TRBD2 matches 14 bases. From germline, CDR1 is DFQATT and CDR2 SNEGSKA (reference sequence). V shed 3 bases, J shed 4 bases, and the junction held 5 bases outside the gene matches. The CDR3 totals 15 residues. CDR3 residues: CSASGTSGGLYEQYF. In nucleotides, the CDR3 is TGCAGTGCTAGTGGGACTAGCGGGGGTCTTTACGAGCAGTACTTC.

The V call is TRBV28, the J call TRBJ1-2, with D tentatively TRBD1 (6 bases). Germline V CDR1 and CDR2: MDHEN, SYDVKM. The CDR3 is 15 amino acids. Trimming removed 3 bases from V and 1 base from J, with 12 bases in between. The CDR3 loop is CASSFPRRGNYGYTF. CDR3 DNA: TGTGCCAGCAGTTTCCCGCGCAGGGGTAACTATGGCTACACCTTC.

The chain joins TRBV5-1 to TRBJ2-5, with unresolved D. V lost 3 bases and J 5 bases, leaving 11 bases between the germline ends. Germline CDR1 reads SGHRS; CDR2 reads YFSETQ. The CDR3 has 13 residues. The CDR3 region has the DNA TGCGCCAGCAGCTCCGATTCGCGGGAGACCCAGTACTTC. It codes for CASSSDSRETQYF.

V is TRBV2 and J is TRBJ2-2; 11 bases align to TRBD2. The CDR3 sequence is 16 residues long. From germline, CDR1 is SNHLY and CDR2 FYNNEI. V was clipped by 2 bases and J by 3 bases; unmatched bases: 2. The CDR3 reads CASSERGLADTGELFF. The CDR3, as DNA: TGTGCCAGCAGTGAAAGGGGACTAGCGGACACCGGGGAGCTGTTTTTT.

The chain carries TRBV6-5 and TRBJ1-6; D perhaps matches TRBD1 (5 bases). Germline loops: CDR1 MNHEY, CDR2 SVGAGI. There are 14 residues in the CDR3. The germline V and J ends were trimmed by 5 bases and 10 bases, with 15 bases remaining between them. In DNA form, the CDR3 reads TGTGCCAGCAGTCTCCGCAGGGCAGGATCACCCCTCCACTTT. Protein: CASSLRRAGSPLHF.

The V call is TRBV5-1, the J call TRBJ2-7; maybe TRBD1 (7 bases). Per germline, CDR1 SGHRS and CDR2 YFSETQ. The germline V and J ends were trimmed by 0 bases and 3 bases, with 19 bases remaining between them. CDR3 length equals 17 residues. CDR3 DNA: TGCGCCAGCAGCTTGGGGCAGGGGGGACAGCCCTTCTACGAGCAGTACTTC. Residues: CASSLGQGGQPFYEQYF.

The J gene is TRBJ1-4, the V gene TRBV4-2, with 10 bases identical to TRBD1. The CDR3 is 14 amino acids. The V gene end was trimmed by 4 bases and the J gene end by 8 bases; junction bases not matched to a gene: 4. Germline CDR1 is LGHNA and CDR2 is YNFKEQ. CDR3: CASSRQGAREKLFF. CDR3 sequence (DNA): TGTGCCAGCAGCCGACAGGGGGCTCGGGAAAAACTGTTTTTT.